Presented here are 28 T cell receptor beta chains from one specimen sequenced in a study of OX40 agonist ivuxolimab in advanced cancers. Profiling relied on immunoSEQ multiplex PCR, and the TCRdb table lists in-frame clones only, not all of them. The repertoire holds roughly 11,000 clones, with under 90% as singletons. The sequences come from CD4+ or CD8+ T cells sorted from blood, collected in a trial of the OX40 agonist ivuxolimab. These receptors were taken from an adult with an advanced solid tumor such as melanoma, head and neck, liver or kidney cancer.

This sequence joins TRBV13 and TRBJ1-2; D is unclear. Germline values: CDR1 PRHDT, CDR2 FYEKMQ (reference sequence). Trimming removed 5 bases from V and 6 bases from J, with 22 bases in between. The CDR3 has 16 residues. CDR3: CASSPGIYTVPDGYTF. The CDR3 region has the DNA TGTGCCAGCAGCCCCGGGATCTATACCGTCCCTGATGGCTACACCTTC.

The J gene is TRBJ2-1, the V gene TRBV6-6; D not resolved. V was shortened by 5 bases and J by 6 bases, with 14 bases between the two germline ends. CDR1 is MNHNY and CDR2 is SVGAGI in the germline V gene (reference sequence). The CDR3 extends over 14 amino acids. The CDR3 spells CASSPSAAINEQFF. DNA for the CDR3: TGTGCCAGCAGTCCCAGCGCAGCTATCAATGAGCAGTTCTTC.

The V gene is TRBV21-1, the J gene TRBJ1-6; the table calls TRBD1, which could not be checked here. TRBV21-1 is deemed a pseudogene. The CDR3 extends over 14 amino acids. The CDR3 nucleotides are TGTGCCAGCAGCAATCAGGGTAGGGATTCACCCCTCCACTTT. This codes for CASSNQGRDSPLHF.

The chain is built from TRBV7-9 and TRBJ1-1; 7 bases fit TRBD1. The CDR3 is 17 residues long. From germline, CDR1 is SEHNR and CDR2 FQNEAQ (reference sequence). V lost 2 bases to trimming and J lost 1 base; unmatched junction nucleotides: 10. DNA for the CDR3: TGTGCCAGCAGCTTAACACCCTGGGACAGAGAGAACACTGAAGCTTTCTTT. Its protein is CASSLTPWDRENTEAFF.

V is TRBV11-2 and J is TRBJ2-7; TRBD2 might be the D (7 bases). This CDR3 is built from 14 residues. Per the germline V gene, CDR1 is SGHAT and CDR2 is FQNNGV. The ends were cut back, 1 base at V and 5 bases at J, with 12 bases in the middle. DNA for the CDR3: TGTGCCAGCAGCTTAGGTCGGGGGGCGAACGAGCAGTACTTC. Protein: CASSLGRGANEQYF.

The chain uses TRBV5-4 and TRBJ1-1, with unresolved D. The germline V gene has CDR1 SGHNT and CDR2 YYREEE (reference sequence). The CDR3 consists of 12 residues. Trimming removed 5 bases from V and 4 bases from J, with 9 bases in between. The CDR3 sequence: CASRLGSTEAFF. CDR3 sequence (DNA): TGTGCCAGCAGGTTAGGGAGCACTGAAGCTTTCTTT.

The rearrangement uses TRBV11-2 and TRBJ1-1, with D hard to call. Trimming took 1 base from V and 1 from J, leaving 7 bases between them. The germline gives CDR1 SGHAT, CDR2 FQNNGV. The CDR3 covers 14 residues. As DNA, the CDR3 is TGTGCCAGCAGCTTAGGGTGGGGGAACACTGAAGCTTTCTTT. This codes for CASSLGWGNTEAFF.

The CDR3 DNA sequence: TGTGCCAGCAGCCAAAACAGGGGGTCCTACAATGAGCAGTTCTTC. It specifies CASSQNRGSYNEQFF. This chain connects TRBV4-2 to TRBJ2-1; TRBD1 agrees at 8 bases. With V trimmed by 2 bases and J by 1 base, 1 base remained unmatched. CDR1 is LGHNA, CDR2 YNFKEQ, per germline. This CDR3 has 15 residues.

The chain links TRBV7-9 to TRBJ1-4, with D perhaps TRBD1 (6 bases). Trimming took off 4 bases at V and 5 bases at J, with 20 bases between the two ends. Germline loops: CDR1 SEHNR, CDR2 FQNEAQ (reference sequence). The CDR3 length is 17 residues. The CDR3 DNA reads as TGTGCCAGCAGCTCCCCTCGGGAACGGGGGGCAAATGAAAAACTGTTTTTT. It yields the protein CASSSPRERGANEKLFF.

The count of this clone is one. V and J are TRBV6-5 and TRBJ1-5; D not resolved. The germline V and J ends were trimmed by 7 bases and 1 base, with 2 bases remaining between them. Germline CDR1 is MNHEY and CDR2 is SVGAGI. CDR3 length: 11 residues. The CDR3 DNA follows: TGTGCCAGCATGAGCAATCAGCCCCAGCATTTT. Its translation is CASMSNQPQHF.

This clone was observed a handful of times. The chain joins TRBV7-9 to TRBJ1-4; a possible D gene is TRBD1 (6 bases). V lost 3 bases and J lost 4, with 15 bases in between. Germline V gives CDR1 SEHNR, CDR2 FQNEAQ (reference sequence). The CDR3 spans 16 residues. The CDR3 loop reads CASSFTGGAINEKLFF. The CDR3 DNA reads TGTGCCAGCAGCTTTACCGGGGGGGCCATTAATGAAAAACTGTTTTTT.

About this clone itself: This CDR3 is also generated by other DNA sequences in the sample. This rearrangement joins TRBV30 to TRBJ2-7; 8 bases are shared with TRBD2. The trim removed 5 bases at V and 0 bases at J, leaving 3 bases unmatched. Germline values: CDR1 GTSNPN, CDR2 SVGIG (reference sequence). This CDR3 contains 13 residues. For the CDR3, the DNA is TGTGCCTGGCGGGGGGGGGTCTCCTACGAGCAGTACTTC. Protein product: CAWRGGVSYEQYF.

This sequence joins TRBV6-5 and TRBJ1-6; 8 nucleotides agree with TRBD1. Germline assignment: CDR1 MNHEY and CDR2 SVGAGI. Germline trimming cut 6 bases from V and 7 bases from J; bases unmatched to any gene: 2. CDR3 length equals 13 residues. This CDR3 is CASRTGENSPLHF. CDR3 nucleotide sequence: TGTGCCAGCAGGACAGGGGAGAATTCACCCCTCCACTTT.

This sequence joins TRBV29-1 and TRBJ2-7; D is possibly TRBD2 (6 bases). Germline-derived CDR1 and CDR2 are SQVTM and ANQGSEA. V was pared by 6 bases and J by 5 bases, with 14 bases between. This CDR3 contains 12 residues. The CDR3 reads CSVSQEGNEQYF. The CDR3 DNA sequence: TGCAGCGTATCCCAGGAGGGGAACGAGCAGTACTTC.

V and J are TRBV7-9 and TRBJ1-3; 9 bases line up with TRBD1. The V segment lost 3 bases and the J segment 2 bases; nucleotides outside the gene matches: 2. CDR3 length: 15 amino acids. Germline V gene lookup returns CDR1 SEHNR and CDR2 FQNEAQ (reference sequence). The CDR3 region has the DNA TGTGCCAGCAGCTTGTACAGGGGGCCTGGAAACACCATATATTTT. This codes for CASSLYRGPGNTIYF.

The DNA for the CDR3 is TGTGCCAGCAGCCAAGGAGGCCAGTACGAGCAGTACTTC. It is translated as CASSQGGQYEQYF. The genes are TRBV14 and TRBJ2-7; D gene ambiguous. CDR1 is SGHDN and CDR2 is FVKESK in the germline V gene. The V and J ends lost 1 base and 4 bases respectively, with 8 bases between them. The CDR3 consists of 13 residues.

This sequence joins TRBV9 and TRBJ1-2, with TRBD1 identical over 10 bases. Germline V gene data show CDR1 as SGDLS and CDR2 as YYNGEE. This CDR3 is 17 amino acids long. V gave up 4 bases and J gave up 2 bases; unmatched junction bases: 11. CDR3 protein: CASSQTGGRGSNYGYTF. The CDR3 bases are TGTGCCAGCAGCCAGACAGGGGGCAGGGGATCCAACTATGGCTACACCTTC.

The count of this clone is one. The CDR3, as DNA: TGTGCCAGCAGTTGGACAGGAGGAGGAAATTCACCCCTCCACTTT. Encoded protein: CASSWTGGGNSPLHF. V gene TRBV6-5 combines with J gene TRBJ1-6; 7 bases are a match to TRBD1. V lost 4 bases and J lost 7; bases outside the gene matches: 7. CDR3 length equals 15 residues. CDR1 and CDR2 (germline): MNHEY, SVGAGI.

The chain combines TRBV4-1 with TRBJ2-1; D gene unclear. Trimming stripped 0 bases from V and 1 base from J, with 10 bases between. CDR1 and CDR2 from the germline V gene are MGHRA and YSYEKL. This CDR3 is 16 amino acids long. CDR3 in DNA: TGCGCCAGCAGCCAAGAGCATGGGGTTTCCTACAATGAGCAGTTCTTC. Its protein is CASSQEHGVSYNEQFF.

The genes are TRBV6-1 and TRBJ1-2; TRBD1 might be the D (5 bases). Deletions cut 4 bases from V and 1 base from J, with 16 bases between. CDR3 length equals 16 residues. The germline V gene has CDR1 MNHNS and CDR2 SASEGT. CDR3 nucleotides: TGTGCCAGCAGTGTGGCGCCAGACAGCCTTAACTATGGCTACACCTTC. Protein sequence: CASSVAPDSLNYGYTF.

This chain uses TRBV11-2 with TRBJ2-5; no clear D gene. Trimming left V 1 base short and J 1 base short, with 4 bases between. The CDR3 spans 13 residues. The germline CDR1 and CDR2 sequences are SGHAT and FQNNGV. This CDR3 is CASSLGFQETQYF. In DNA form, the CDR3 reads TGTGCCAGCAGCTTAGGTTTCCAAGAGACCCAGTACTTC.

The gene calls are TRBV27 and TRBJ2-2; D may be TRBD1 (5 bases). Trimming removed 5 bases at V and 4 bases at J, with 20 bases between. The CDR3 covers 17 residues. Germline V CDR1 and CDR2: MNHEY, SMNVEV (reference sequence). The CDR3 loop is CASSPSSGRVSTGELFF. CDR3 DNA sequence: TGTGCCAGCAGTCCTTCTTCGGGCAGGGTCAGCACCGGGGAGCTGTTTTTT.

This rearrangement joins TRBV7-9 to TRBJ1-2, with TRBD1 matching 7 bases. CDR1 is SEHNR, CDR2 FQNEAQ, per germline (reference sequence). This CDR3 comprises 16 residues. J gave up 4 bases and V 5 bases, and 13 bases lay outside the gene matches. The CDR3: CASSPLLGQERYGYTF. DNA of the CDR3: TGTGCCAGCAGCCCTCTTCTCGGACAGGAGCGCTATGGCTACACCTTC.

The chain combines TRBV6-6 with TRBJ2-1; D gene uncertain. This CDR3 region has 14 residues. Trimming removed 0 bases at V and 7 bases at J, with 10 bases between. Germline values: CDR1 MNHNY, CDR2 SVGAGI (reference sequence). The CDR3 here is CASSYSPDWNEQFF. In nucleotides, the CDR3 is TGTGCCAGCAGTTACTCCCCTGACTGGAATGAGCAGTTCTTC.

This clone is a singleton in its sample. This sequence joins TRBV7-9 and TRBJ1-2; a weak D match, TRBD1 (5 bases). The CDR3 runs to 13 residues. Germline V gene data show CDR1 as SEHNR and CDR2 as FQNEAQ (reference sequence). Trimming shortened V by 5 bases and J by 2 bases, and 9 bases separated the two germline ends. The CDR3 bases are TGTGCCAGCAGCCATTCAGGGAACTATGGCTACACCTTC. It encodes CASSHSGNYGYTF.

V and J are TRBV13 and TRBJ2-7; D might be TRBD1 (6 bases). From germline, CDR1 is PRHDT and CDR2 FYEKMQ (reference sequence). CDR3 length equals 16 residues. Trimming pared 6 bases from V and 0 bases from J, leaving 18 bases between. This CDR3 reads CASRNTGIGSSYEQYF. As DNA, the CDR3 is TGTGCCAGCAGAAACACAGGGATCGGGTCCTCCTACGAGCAGTACTTC.

CDR3 coding DNA: TGTGCCAGCAGTGTGATAGGACAGGCCTCTGGAAACACCATATATTTT. Translating gives CASSVIGQASGNTIYF. The gene calls are TRBV25-1 and TRBJ1-3; 7 bases are a match to TRBD1. After removal of 4 bases from V and 0 bases from J, the junction contained 6 bases not matched to a gene. The CDR3 runs to 16 residues. The germline V gene has CDR1 MGHDK and CDR2 SYGVNS.

In DNA, the CDR3 is TGTGCCAGCAGCCCATCAGGGGTCGAGCAGTACTTC. This codes for CASSPSGVEQYF. The rearrangement joins TRBV27 to TRBJ2-7; tentatively, D is TRBD1 (6 bases). The V gene's germline CDR1 is MNHEY and CDR2 SMNVEV (reference sequence). The CDR3 has 12 amino acids. Trimming pared 6 bases from V and 6 bases from J, leaving 12 bases between.